Shown below are 32 T cell receptor beta chains from a single sample sequenced in a study of CD8 T cells in Susac syndrome. A quantity of roughly 0.5 to 1 ug RNA underwent reverse transcription using random hexamers. TCRdb passed the immunoSEQ multiplex PCR reads through MiXCR, listing each CDR3 protein once. The repertoire holds approximately 200,000 distinct CDR3 sequences, over 90% seen once, with about 0.08% in the top ten. Material: CD4+ T cells from PBMCs. The source of these receptors is a human donor with multiple sclerosis.

The rearrangement joins TRBV3-1 to TRBJ1-1; possibly TRBD1 for D (6 bases). CDR3 length equals 14 residues. Germline V lookup: CDR1 LGHDT, CDR2 YNNKEL (reference sequence). Trimming took off 0 bases at V and 11 bases at J, with 16 bases between the two ends. The CDR3 here is CASSQERGVGAAFF. In DNA, the CDR3 is TGTGCCAGCAGCCAAGAGAGGGGGGTTGGGGCGGCTTTCTTT.

The CDR3 coding sequence is TGTGCCAGCAGTTTAAACTTCCTGAGCTACGAGCAGTACTTC. This codes for CASSLNFLSYEQYF. V and J are TRBV27 and TRBJ2-7, with unresolved D. The germline V and J ends were trimmed by 2 bases and 3 bases, with 11 bases remaining between them. Germline V lookup: CDR1 MNHEY, CDR2 SMNVEV (reference sequence). The CDR3 has 14 amino acids.

This clonotype was found once. The J gene is TRBJ2-5, the V gene TRBV20-1; 7 positions match TRBD1. Germline CDR1 reads DFQATT; CDR2 reads SNEGSKA (reference sequence). The CDR3 has 12 residues. V gave up 6 bases and J gave up 5 bases; unmatched junction bases: 6. The CDR3 here is CSAHDRVETQYF. The CDR3 bases are TGCAGTGCCCACGACAGGGTGGAGACCCAGTACTTC.

This chain joins TRBV20-1 and TRBJ1-1; D is possibly TRBD1 (6 bases). This CDR3 contains 11 residues. V was trimmed by 5 bases and J by 7 bases, leaving 11 bases between them. CDR1 is DFQATT and CDR2 is SNEGSKA in the germline V gene (reference sequence). This chain's CDR3 is CSALGQLEAFF. The CDR3 bases are TGCAGTGCTCTCGGACAGCTTGAAGCTTTCTTT.

The CDR3 reads CASTQQRGHRDGYTF. CDR3 nucleotides: TGTGCCAGCACCCAGCAGAGGGGGCATCGCGATGGCTACACCTTC. The V and J genes are TRBV6-5 and TRBJ1-2; TRBD1 matches 7 bases. Germline trimming cut 7 bases from V and 6 bases from J; bases unmatched to any gene: 14. The CDR3 consists of 15 residues. Germline values: CDR1 MNHEY, CDR2 SVGAGI.

This clonotype was recorded only once. The CDR3 bases are TGTGCCAGCAGCGGTACTTGGGGAGCAGGGGGAGCCGAGCAGTACTTC. This gives the protein CASSGTWGAGGAEQYF. The chain is built from TRBV5-6 and TRBJ2-7; 7 nucleotides line up with TRBD1. The CDR3 is 16 amino acids. Germline V gene lookup returns CDR1 SGHDT and CDR2 YYEEEE. V was pared by 4 bases and J by 6 bases, with 16 bases of the junction left unmatched.

The chain couples TRBV7-3 to TRBJ1-2; perhaps TRBD1 as D (6 bases). Germline CDR1 SGHTA, CDR2 FQGTGA. The CDR3 sequence is 14 residues long. The V and J ends lost 5 bases and 1 base respectively, with 11 bases between them. This chain's CDR3 is CASSEQGLNYGYTF. The CDR3 DNA reads as TGTGCCAGCAGCGAACAGGGCCTTAACTATGGCTACACCTTC.

The chain combines TRBV18 with TRBJ2-7; the match to TRBD1 covers 8 bases. CDR1 KGHSH and CDR2 LQKENI come from the germline V gene. V dropped 3 bases and J dropped 7; count of bases not matched to a gene: 11. The CDR3 is 15 residues long. CDR3 sequence (DNA): TGTGCCAGCTCACCTCTGACAGGGGAGGTGGGGGAGCAGTACTTC. It yields the protein CASSPLTGEVGEQYF.

The chain recombines TRBV7-9 with TRBJ2-1; D is uncertain. V gave up 4 bases and J gave up 6 bases, with 7 bases separating them. The germline V gene encodes CDR1 SEHNR and CDR2 FQNEAQ (reference sequence). The CDR3 spans 12 residues. The CDR3 DNA is TGTGCCAGCAGCTCCCCCCGCAATGAGCAGTTCTTC. This translates into CASSSPRNEQFF. The variable domain in full, completed from reference TRBV7-9 and TRBJ2-1, reads DTGVSQNPRHKITKRGQNVTFRCDPISEHNRLYWYRQTLGQGPEFLTYFQNEAQLEKSRLLSDRFSAERPKGSFSTLEIQRTEQGDSAMYLCASSSPRNEQFFGPGTRLTVL.

The sample holds one count of this clonotype. This rearrangement joins TRBV30 to TRBJ2-7, with 7 bases aligning to TRBD1. V trimming: 1 base; J trimming: 11 bases; junction bases outside the gene matches: 5. This CDR3 has 11 residues. Germline CDR1 reads GTSNPN; CDR2 reads SVGIG (reference sequence). The CDR3 sequence: CAWSDRGPEYF. The CDR3 nucleotides read TGTGCCTGGAGTGACAGGGGACCGGAGTACTTC.

The CDR3: CASSRDHASETQYF. The CDR3 DNA sequence: TGCGCCAGCAGTCGTGACCACGCGTCGGAGACCCAGTACTTC. The chain joins TRBV23-1 to TRBJ2-5; D remains unclear. TRBV23-1 is annotated as an ORF whose role is uncertain. Trimming removed 4 bases at V and 5 bases at J, with 14 bases between. The CDR3 covers 14 residues.

The chain couples TRBV15 to TRBJ2-5; D ambiguous. CDR1 and CDR2 from the germline V gene are LNHNV and YYDKDF (reference sequence). Trimming took off 5 bases at V and 1 base at J, with 5 bases between the two ends. CDR3 length: 12 amino acids. CDR3 bases: TGTGCCACCAGCCACCGCCAAGAGACCCAGTACTTC. Protein sequence: CATSHRQETQYF.

The chain has TRBV20-1 and TRBJ2-7; 9 bases are shared with TRBD1. The V gene's germline CDR1 is DFQATT and CDR2 SNEGSKA (reference sequence). The CDR3 runs 13 residues. V trimming: 5 bases; J trimming: 5 bases; junction bases outside the gene matches: 7. The chain's CDR3 is CSAAPGQGNEQYF. CDR3 nucleotide sequence: TGCAGTGCTGCGCCGGGACAGGGAAACGAGCAGTACTTC.

The count of this clonotype is one. The chain uses TRBV12-3 or TRBV12-4 and TRBJ2-1; 10 bases match TRBD1. The trim removed 3 bases at V and 8 bases at J, leaving 7 bases unmatched. This CDR3 has 15 residues. The CDR3 spells CASSLRTGGADEQFF. The CDR3, as DNA: TGTGCCAGCAGTTTGAGGACAGGGGGGGCCGATGAGCAGTTCTTC.

The J gene is TRBJ2-5, the V gene TRBV20-1; D is possibly TRBD2 (6 bases). Trimming took off 5 bases at V and 7 bases at J, with 17 bases between the two ends. From germline, CDR1 is DFQATT and CDR2 SNEGSKA (reference sequence). The CDR3 has 13 amino acids. The CDR3 DNA reads as TGCAGTGCTTTCAGGGACTCCGGCGGGACCCAGTACTTC. It specifies CSAFRDSGGTQYF.

This clonotype was counted only a few times. V gene TRBV12-3 or TRBV12-4 combines with J gene TRBJ2-3, with D perhaps assigned TRBD1 or TRBD2 (5 bases each). CDR3 size: 14 residues. Trimming shortened V by 1 base and J by 4 bases, and 9 bases separated the two germline ends. The CDR3 DNA follows: TGTGCCAGCAGTTTAGGGGGGACCGCAGATACGCAGTATTTT. Amino acids: CASSLGGTADTQYF.

The chain recombines TRBV20-1 with TRBJ2-7; a weak D match, TRBD2 (5 bases). This CDR3 is built from 12 residues. Germline loops: CDR1 DFQATT, CDR2 SNEGSKA (reference sequence). The V and J ends lost 3 bases and 4 bases respectively, with 10 bases between them. The CDR3 spells CSASPGIYEQYF. CDR3 bases: TGCAGTGCTAGCCCGGGGATTTACGAGCAGTACTTC.

This rearrangement joins TRBV30 to TRBJ2-1; 9 bases align to TRBD1. With V trimmed by 2 bases and J by 6 bases, 8 bases remained unmatched. The CDR3 length is 15 residues. Germline V gives CDR1 GTSNPN, CDR2 SVGIG (reference sequence). The CDR3: CAWSFRDRVTNEQFF. In nucleotides, the CDR3 is TGTGCCTGGAGTTTCCGGGACAGGGTTACCAATGAGCAGTTCTTC.

The chain is built from TRBV11-2 and TRBJ2-1, with 8 bases that match TRBD2. V was clipped by 2 bases and J by 10 bases; unmatched bases: 10. The CDR3 totals 15 residues. CDR1 is SGHAT and CDR2 is FQNNGV in the germline V gene. This CDR3 reads CASSLSRGGSREQFF. DNA for the CDR3: TGTGCCAGCAGCTTATCCCGGGGGGGGAGCCGAGAGCAGTTCTTC.

A few counts support this clonotype. The chain combines TRBV7-3 with TRBJ1-1, with D uncertain. V lost 5 bases and J 1 base, leaving 8 bases between the germline ends. Germline lookup yields CDR1 SGHTA and CDR2 FQGTGA. The CDR3 length is 13 residues. The chain's CDR3 is CASSPGANTEAFF. The CDR3 DNA sequence: TGTGCCAGCAGCCCAGGAGCGAACACTGAAGCTTTCTTT. Supplemented by reference TRBV7-3 and TRBJ1-1, the full variable domain reads GAGVSQTPSNKVTEKGKYVELRCDPISGHTALYWYRQSLGQGPEFLIYFQGTGAADDSGLPNDRFFAVRPEGSVSTLKIQRTERGDSAVYLCASSPGANTEAFFGQGTRLTVV.

This clonotype was observed a handful of times. The CDR3 is CASSRRGHYEQYF. In DNA form, the CDR3 reads TGTGCCAGCAGCCGCCGGGGGCACTACGAGCAGTACTTC. This rearrangement joins TRBV3-1 to TRBJ2-7; D possibly matches TRBD1 or TRBD2 (6 bases each). CDR1 and CDR2 (germline): LGHDT, YNNKEL (reference sequence). Trimming took off 4 bases at V and 3 bases at J, with 10 bases between the two ends. The CDR3 contains 13 residues.

The CDR3 is CASRGDTHEQYV. The CDR3 region has the DNA TGTGCCAGCAGGGGGGACACCCACGAGCAGTACGTC. This sequence joins TRBV6-1 and TRBJ2-7; a possible D gene is TRBD1 (6 bases). Germline V lookup: CDR1 MNHNS, CDR2 SASEGT. The CDR3 length is 12 residues. V dropped 6 bases and J dropped 5 bases, with 11 bases sitting between them.

The rearrangement links TRBV7-2 to TRBJ1-6; D not certain. This CDR3 has 14 amino acids. The V end was cut by 3 bases, the J end by 7 bases, with 10 bases between. CDR1 and CDR2 (germline): SGHTA, FQGNSA. This CDR3 is CASSFMGENSPLHF. The CDR3, as DNA: TGTGCCAGCAGCTTCATGGGCGAGAATTCACCCCTCCACTTT.

This chain joins TRBV5-1 and TRBJ1-2; a possible D gene is TRBD1 (6 bases). CDR1 is SGHRS, CDR2 YFSETQ, per germline. The CDR3 contains 13 residues. V dropped 4 bases and J dropped 6 bases, with 13 bases sitting between them. The CDR3 DNA sequence: TGCGCCAGCAGCATGGACCCAGGGGATGGCTACACCTTC. Its translation is CASSMDPGDGYTF.

The J gene is TRBJ2-5, the V gene TRBV29-1; weak D call: TRBD1 (6 bases). Per the germline V gene, CDR1 is SQVTM and CDR2 is ANQGSEA. The CDR3 runs 14 residues. Trimming removed 1 base from V and 5 bases from J, with 14 bases in between. For the CDR3, the DNA is TGCAGCGTTGAAGTTCTACAGGGTCGGGAGACCCAGTACTTC. Its protein is CSVEVLQGRETQYF.

The chain uses TRBV2 and TRBJ2-1; 7 bases align to TRBD2. V lost 4 bases, J lost 15 bases, and 6 bases stayed unmatched. Germline V gene data show CDR1 as SNHLY and CDR2 as FYNNEI. The CDR3 extends over 11 amino acids. CDR3 coding DNA: TGTGCCAGCAGTGGGGGAGGGGAACCGTTCTTC. This gives the protein CASSGGGEPFF. Full variable domain (missing parts from reference TRBV2 and TRBJ2-1): EPEVTQTPSHQVTQMGQEVILRCVPISNHLYFYWYRQILGQKVEFLVSFYNNEISEKSEIFDDQFSVERPDGSNFTLKIRSTKLEDSAMYFCASSGGGEPFFGPGTRLTVL.

This clonotype came up a few times. The chain recombines TRBV29-1 with TRBJ1-1, with D uncertain. CDR3 length: 11 residues. The V and J ends lost 3 bases and 4 bases respectively, with 6 bases between them. Per the germline V gene, CDR1 is SQVTM and CDR2 is ANQGSEA. DNA of the CDR3: TGCAGCGTTGAGTCCGGCACTGAAGCTTTCTTT. Encoded protein: CSVESGTEAFF. Looking up the rest from reference TRBV29-1 and TRBJ1-1 gives the full variable domain: SAVISQKPSRDICQRGTSLTIQCQVDSQVTMMFWYRQQPGQSLTLIATANQGSEATYESGFVIDKFPISRPNLTFSTLTVSNMSPEDSSIYLCSVESGTEAFFGQGTRLTVV.

The chain uses TRBV30 and TRBJ2-5, with a weak D call TRBD2 (5 bases). V shed 2 bases and J shed 5 bases, with 12 bases lying between them. CDR1 and CDR2 (germline): GTSNPN, SVGIG (reference sequence). This CDR3 contains 13 residues. The CDR3 DNA sequence: TGTGCCTGGAGTCAGCTAGCACGGGAGACCCAGTACTTC. Amino acid sequence: CAWSQLARETQYF.

V and J are TRBV5-6 and TRBJ2-3; D is perhaps TRBD2 (6 bases). Germline lookup yields CDR1 SGHDT and CDR2 YYEEEE. This CDR3 is 10 amino acids long. The V end lost 9 bases, the J end lost 9 bases, and 11 bases lay between the germline ends. The CDR3 protein is CANPGVTQYF. In DNA, the CDR3 is TGTGCCAACCCGGGAGTCACGCAGTATTTT. The full variable domain, with the rest looked up from reference TRBV5-6 and TRBJ2-3, is DAGVTQSPTHLIKTRGQQVTLRCSPKSGHDTVSWYQQALGQGPQFIFQYYEEEERQRGNFPDRFSGHQFPNYSSELNVNALLLGDSALYLCANPGVTQYFGPGTRLTVL.

The chain joins TRBV20-1 to TRBJ1-1; D remains unclear. The CDR3 is made up of 14 amino acids. The ends were cut back, 3 bases at V and 5 bases at J, with 16 bases in the middle. CDR1 and CDR2 (germline): DFQATT, SNEGSKA (reference sequence). The DNA of the CDR3 is TGCAGTGCTAGCGATGCGGGCTACGAGACTGAAGCTTTCTTT. This encodes CSASDAGYETEAFF.

This clonotype was found once. The chain links TRBV29-1 to TRBJ2-1, with TRBD1 matching over 10 bases. Germline values: CDR1 SQVTM, CDR2 ANQGSEA. V shed 2 bases, J shed 1 base, and the junction held 8 bases outside the gene matches. CDR3 length: 17 amino acids. In DNA form, the CDR3 reads TGCAGCGTTGAAACCGGGACAGGGGATGGGTCCTACAATGAGCAGTTCTTC. It codes for CSVETGTGDGSYNEQFF.

This sequence joins TRBV7-2 and TRBJ2-2; D assignment may be TRBD1 or TRBD2 (5 bases each). The CDR3 spans 15 residues. V gave up 3 bases and J gave up 1 base, with 9 bases separating them. Germline loops: CDR1 SGHTA, CDR2 FQGNSA. CDR3 sequence (DNA): TGTGCCAGCAGCTTTGGGACGGTGAACACCGGGGAGCTGTTTTTT. Residues: CASSFGTVNTGELFF.